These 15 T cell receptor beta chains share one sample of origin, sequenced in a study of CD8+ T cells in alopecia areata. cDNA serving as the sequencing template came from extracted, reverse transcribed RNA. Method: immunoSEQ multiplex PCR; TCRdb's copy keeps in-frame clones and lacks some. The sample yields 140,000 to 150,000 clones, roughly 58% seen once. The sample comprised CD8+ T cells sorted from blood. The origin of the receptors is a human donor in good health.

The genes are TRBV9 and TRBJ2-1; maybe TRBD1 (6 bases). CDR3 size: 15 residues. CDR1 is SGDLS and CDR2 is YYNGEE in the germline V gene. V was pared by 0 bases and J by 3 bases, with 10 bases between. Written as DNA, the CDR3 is TGTGCCAGCAGCGTAGAGGGGGAAATCTACAATGAGCAGTTCTTC. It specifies CASSVEGEIYNEQFF.

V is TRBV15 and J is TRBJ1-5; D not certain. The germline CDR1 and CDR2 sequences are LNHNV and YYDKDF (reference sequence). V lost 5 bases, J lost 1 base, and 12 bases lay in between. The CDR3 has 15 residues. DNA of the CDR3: TGTGCCACCAGCGTCAGTTGGAACAGCAATCAGCCCCAGCATTTT. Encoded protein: CATSVSWNSNQPQHF.

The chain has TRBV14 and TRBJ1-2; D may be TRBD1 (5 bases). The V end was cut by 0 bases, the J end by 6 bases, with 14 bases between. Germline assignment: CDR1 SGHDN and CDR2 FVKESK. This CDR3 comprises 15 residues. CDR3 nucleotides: TGTGCCAGCAGCCAAGATCTCACGGGGACCCATGGCTACACCTTC. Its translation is CASSQDLTGTHGYTF.

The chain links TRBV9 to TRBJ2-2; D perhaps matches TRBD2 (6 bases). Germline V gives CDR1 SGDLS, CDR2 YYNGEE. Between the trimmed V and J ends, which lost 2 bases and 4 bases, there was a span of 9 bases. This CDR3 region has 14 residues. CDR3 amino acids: CASSVSGPTGELFF. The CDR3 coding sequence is TGTGCCAGCAGCGTTAGCGGTCCCACCGGGGAGCTGTTTTTT.

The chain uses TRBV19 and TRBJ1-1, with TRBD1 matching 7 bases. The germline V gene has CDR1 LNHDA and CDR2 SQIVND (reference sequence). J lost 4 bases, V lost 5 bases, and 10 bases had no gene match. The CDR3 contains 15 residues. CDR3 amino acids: CASSPVGGLSTEAFF. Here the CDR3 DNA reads TGTGCCAGTAGTCCTGTAGGGGGCTTGAGCACTGAAGCTTTCTTT. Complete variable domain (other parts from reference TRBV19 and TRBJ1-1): DGGITQSPKYLFRKEGQNVTLSCEQNLNHDAMYWYRQDPGQGLRLIYYSQIVNDFQKGDIAEGYSVSREKKESFPLTVTSAQKNPTAFYLCASSPVGGLSTEAFFGQGTRLTVV.

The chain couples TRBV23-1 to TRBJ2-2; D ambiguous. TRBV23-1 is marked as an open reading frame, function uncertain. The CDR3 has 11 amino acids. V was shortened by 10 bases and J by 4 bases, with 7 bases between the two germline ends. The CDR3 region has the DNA TGCGCCAAAAAGTGCACCGGGGAGCTGTTTTTT. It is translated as CAKKCTGELFF.

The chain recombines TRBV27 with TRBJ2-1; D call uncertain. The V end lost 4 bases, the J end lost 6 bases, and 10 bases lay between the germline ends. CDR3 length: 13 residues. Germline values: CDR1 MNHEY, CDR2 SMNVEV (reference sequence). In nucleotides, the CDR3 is TGTGCCAGCAGTTACTCAGATCCCAATGAGCAGTTCTTC. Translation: CASSYSDPNEQFF.

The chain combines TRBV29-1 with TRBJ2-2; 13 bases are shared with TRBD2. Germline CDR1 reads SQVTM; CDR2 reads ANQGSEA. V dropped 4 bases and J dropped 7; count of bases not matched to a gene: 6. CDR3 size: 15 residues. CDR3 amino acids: CSVVGTSGNGGELFF. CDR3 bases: TGCAGCGTTGTCGGGACTAGCGGGAATGGCGGGGAGCTGTTTTTT.

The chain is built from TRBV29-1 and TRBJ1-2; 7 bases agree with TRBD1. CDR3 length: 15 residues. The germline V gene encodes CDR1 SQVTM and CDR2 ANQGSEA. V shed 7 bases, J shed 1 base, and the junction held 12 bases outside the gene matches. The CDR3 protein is CSAGTRQGLNYGYTF. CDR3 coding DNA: TGCAGCGCGGGGACCAGACAGGGACTTAACTATGGCTACACCTTC.

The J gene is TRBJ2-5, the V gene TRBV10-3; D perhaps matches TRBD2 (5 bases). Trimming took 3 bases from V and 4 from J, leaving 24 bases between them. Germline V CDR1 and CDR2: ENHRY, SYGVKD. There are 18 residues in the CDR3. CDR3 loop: CAISEPSLVGVLRETQYF. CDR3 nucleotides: TGTGCCATCAGTGAACCTAGCCTGGTGGGAGTCTTAAGAGAGACCCAGTACTTC.

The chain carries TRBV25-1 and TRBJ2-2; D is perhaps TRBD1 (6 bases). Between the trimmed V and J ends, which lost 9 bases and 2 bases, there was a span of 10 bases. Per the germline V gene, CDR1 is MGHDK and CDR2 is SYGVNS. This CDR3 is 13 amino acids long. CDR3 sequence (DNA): TGTGCCAGTGCGGACAGTAACACCGGGGAGCTGTTTTTT. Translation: CASADSNTGELFF.

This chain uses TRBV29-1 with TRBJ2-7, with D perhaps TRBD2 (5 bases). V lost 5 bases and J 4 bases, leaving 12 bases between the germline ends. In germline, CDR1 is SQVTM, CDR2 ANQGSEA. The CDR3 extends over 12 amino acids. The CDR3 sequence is CSVYVRGYEQYF. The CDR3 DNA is TGCAGCGTTTACGTTCGGGGTTACGAGCAGTACTTC.

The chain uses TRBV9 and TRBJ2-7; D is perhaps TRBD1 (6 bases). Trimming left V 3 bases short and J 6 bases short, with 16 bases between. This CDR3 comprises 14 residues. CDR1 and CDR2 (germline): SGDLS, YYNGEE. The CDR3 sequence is CASSGGSQGSEQYF. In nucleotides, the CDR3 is TGTGCCAGCAGCGGGGGATCTCAGGGGTCCGAGCAGTACTTC.

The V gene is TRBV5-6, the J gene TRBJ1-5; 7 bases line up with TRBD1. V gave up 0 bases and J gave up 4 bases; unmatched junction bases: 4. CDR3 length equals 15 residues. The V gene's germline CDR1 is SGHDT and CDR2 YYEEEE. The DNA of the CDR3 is TGTGCCAGCAGCTTGGGGACAGGCTCTAATCAGCCCCAGCATTTT. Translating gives CASSLGTGSNQPQHF.

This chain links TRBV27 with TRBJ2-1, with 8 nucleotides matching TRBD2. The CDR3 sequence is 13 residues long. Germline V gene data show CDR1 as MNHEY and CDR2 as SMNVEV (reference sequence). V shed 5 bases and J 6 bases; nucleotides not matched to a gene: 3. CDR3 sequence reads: CASSPGGPNEQFF. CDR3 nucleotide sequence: TGTGCCAGCAGTCCGGGAGGGCCCAATGAGCAGTTCTTC.